The T cell receptor beta chain described here comes from a study of blood T cell repertoires in COVID-19. Study in general: COVID-19 samples, acute and convalescent, were from the United States, Italy and Spain. The analysed material was cDNA or gDNA that came from T cells, B-cell-depleted T cells, or PBMCs.

Per the study methods: Reference gene primer amplification in the assay estimated nucleated cell counts. This table comes from immunoSEQ multiplex PCR, and its TCRdb copy is limited to in-frame clones, with some not included. The V and J calls and the clone size are those of that table, but D and trimming were determined from the DNA. This sample carries under 250,000 clones, roughly 78% of them seen once, and the ten largest clones take approximately 12%. Between the trimmed V and J ends, which lost 0 bases and 4 bases, there was a span of 6 bases. The CDR3 runs 13 residues. Germline CDR1 and CDR2: MGHRA and YSYEKL.

Specimen: peripheral blood. This receptor was taken from a middle-aged woman with acute or convalescent COVID-19. The chain couples TRBV4-1 to TRBJ1-2; no firm D call. In DNA form, the CDR3 reads TGCGCCAGCAGCCAAGATGACATCTATGGCTACACCTTC. The encoded protein is CASSQDDIYGYTF.